Listed below are T cell receptor beta chains from one sample, sequenced in a study of T cells in Graves' hyperthyroidism and ophthalmopathy. TCRdb called the multiplex PCR reads again in MiXCR, with one record for every CDR3 protein. The table records 470,000 or so distinct CDR3 sequences, less than 25% of them present only once. The sample taken for sequencing was blood. These receptors all stem from a man aged 18 to 30 with Graves' hyperthyroidism. The CDR3 runs from the conserved cysteine through the conserved F or W. Fields, in order: CDR3 length, J gene, clone size, D gene, V gene, CDR3 protein, CDR3 DNA. The D gene is left open where the match is weak. Where a row states a size, it is once, few, many or the class of an expanded clone; other rows omit it.

15,TRBJ2-5,few,NA,TRBV11-2,CASSSGTHPWETQYF,TGTGCCAGCAGCTCCGGGACCCACCCCTGGGAGACCCAGTACTTC
14,TRBJ2-7,many,TRBD1,TRBV20-1,CSARAGGRSYEQYF,TGCAGTGCACGCGCAGGGGGAAGGTCCTACGAGCAGTACTTC
14,TRBJ2-5,NA,NA,TRBV6-2/TRBV6-3,CASIEMTDEETQYF,TGTGCCAGCATCGAGATGACAGACGAAGAGACCCAGTACTTC
14,TRBJ1-5,once,NA,TRBV9,CASSVEGDGQPQHF,TGTGCCAGCAGCGTAGAAGGGGACGGGCAGCCCCAGCATTTT
14,TRBJ2-5,many,NA,TRBV2,CASRRDGFQETQYF,TGTGCCAGCAGGAGGGATGGCTTTCAAGAGACCCAGTACTTC
13,TRBJ2-5,many,NA,TRBV24-1,CATSDSIGRTQYF,TGTGCCACCAGTGATTCCATTGGCCGGACCCAGTACTTC
12,TRBJ2-5,NA,NA,TRBV2,CASKKGLETQYF,TGTGCCAGCAAAAAGGGTCTAGAGACCCAGTACTTC
15,TRBJ2-7,many,NA,TRBV28,CASSFGHQLSYEQYF,TGTGCCAGCAGTTTCGGCCATCAACTCTCCTACGAGCAGTACTTC
15,TRBJ2-5,NA,TRBD2,TRBV11-2,CASSLVGSGRSAQYF,TGTGCCAGCAGCTTAGTTGGTAGCGGGAGGTCGGCCCAGTACTTC
14,TRBJ2-5,many,TRBD1,TRBV30,CAWSTGQGVKTQYF,TGTGCCTGGAGTACGGGACAGGGGGTAAAGACCCAGTACTTC
14,TRBJ2-7,NA,NA,TRBV28,CASSLSLSVYEQYF,TGTGCCAGCAGTTTATCTCTGTCGGTTTACGAGCAGTACTTC
13,TRBJ1-2,many,TRBD1,TRBV27,CASRVTGEAGYTF,TGTGCCAGCAGAGTGACAGGGGAAGCTGGCTACACCTTC
15,TRBJ1-1,many,NA,TRBV19,CASDTGGLVRTEAFF,TGTGCCAGCGATACGGGGGGGCTGGTAAGAACTGAAGCTTTCTTT
16,TRBJ2-7,NA,TRBD2,TRBV15,CATSRVASGSSYEQYF,TGTGCCACCAGCAGGGTAGCTAGCGGTAGCTCCTACGAGCAGTACTTC
14,TRBJ2-7,many,TRBD2,TRBV28,CAIVQTSGSNEQYF,TGTGCCATCGTACAGACTAGCGGGAGCAACGAGCAGTACTTC
16,TRBJ2-7,NA,NA,TRBV11-2,CASSLFMGPNSYEQYF,TGTGCCAGCAGTCTGTTCATGGGGCCCAACTCCTACGAGCAGTACTTC
12,TRBJ2-7,many,NA,TRBV12-3/TRBV12-4,CASSAPLYEQYF,TGTGCCAGCAGCGCGCCCCTCTACGAGCAGTACTTC
11,TRBJ2-5,few,NA,TRBV28,CATQRGETQYF,TGTGCCACCCAGCGCGGCGAGACCCAGTACTTC
14,TRBJ2-7,NA,NA,TRBV12-3/TRBV12-4,CASSLRTYSYEQYF,TGTGCCAGCAGTTTACGAACTTACTCCTACGAGCAGTACTTC
13,TRBJ1-5,many,NA,TRBV2,CASSWGAWQPQHF,TGTGCCAGCAGTTGGGGGGCCTGGCAGCCCCAGCATTTT
14,TRBJ1-5,many,NA,TRBV2,CASSGGESNQPQHF,TGTGCCAGCAGTGGGGGAGAGAGCAATCAGCCCCAGCATTTT
16,TRBJ2-2,many,TRBD1,TRBV12-3/TRBV12-4,CASSTDRGPGTGELFF,TGTGCCAGCAGTACGGACAGGGGGCCGGGCACCGGGGAGCTGTTTTTT
14,TRBJ2-7,few,TRBD1,TRBV6-1,CASRDRDRNYEQYF,TGTGCCAGCAGAGATAGGGACAGAAACTACGAGCAGTACTTC
16,TRBJ1-2,NA,TRBD1,TRBV3-1,CASSGRTGGVLWGYTF,TGTGCCAGCAGTGGAAGGACAGGGGGCGTCTTGTGGGGCTACACCTTC
13,TRBJ1-1,many,TRBD1,TRBV19,CASQTGGNTEAFF,TGTGCCAGCCAGACAGGGGGAAACACTGAAGCTTTCTTT
16,TRBJ1-1,many,TRBD1,TRBV28,CASSGGDRGHLFEAFF,TGTGCCAGCAGTGGGGGCGACAGGGGGCATCTTTTTGAAGCTTTCTTT
13,TRBJ1-2,NA,NA,TRBV10-2,CASSEAGSYGYTF,TGCGCCAGCAGTGAGGCGGGATCCTATGGCTACACCTTC
15,TRBJ2-7,many,NA,TRBV11-1,CASSQRDRRPYEQYF,TGTGCCAGCAGCCAGCGGGACAGGAGACCCTACGAGCAGTACTTC
11,TRBJ2-4,many,NA,TRBV6-1,CASSHQDIQYF,TGTGCCAGCAGTCACCAGGACATTCAGTACTTC
16,TRBJ1-5,many,NA,TRBV28,CASSSSGTGGNQPQHF,TGTGCCAGCAGTTCCTCAGGCACCGGAGGTAATCAGCCCCAGCATTTT
13,TRBJ1-2,many,NA,TRBV28,CASSFTTVYGYTF,TGTGCCAGCAGTTTTACGACAGTCTATGGCTACACCTTC
14,TRBJ1-5,many,NA,TRBV6-5,CASSYKGPNQPQHF,TGTGCCAGCAGTTACAAGGGTCCCAATCAGCCCCAGCATTTT